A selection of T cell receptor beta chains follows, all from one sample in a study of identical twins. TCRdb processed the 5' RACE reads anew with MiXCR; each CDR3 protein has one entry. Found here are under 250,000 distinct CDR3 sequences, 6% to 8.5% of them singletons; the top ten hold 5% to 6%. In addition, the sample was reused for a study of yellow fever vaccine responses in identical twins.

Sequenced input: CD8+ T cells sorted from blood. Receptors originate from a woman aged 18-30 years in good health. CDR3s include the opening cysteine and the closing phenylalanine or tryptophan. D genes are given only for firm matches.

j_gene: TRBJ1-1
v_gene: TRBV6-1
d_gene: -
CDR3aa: CATSSGAYTEAFF

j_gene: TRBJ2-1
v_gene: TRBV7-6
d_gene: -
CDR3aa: CASSLGDIYNEQFF

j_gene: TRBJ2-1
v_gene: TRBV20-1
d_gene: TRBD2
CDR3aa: CSAHDLTSGRRMDEQFF

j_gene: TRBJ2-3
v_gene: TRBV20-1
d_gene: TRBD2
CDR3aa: CSAMALAELVNTDTQYF

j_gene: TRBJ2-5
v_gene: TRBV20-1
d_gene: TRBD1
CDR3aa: CSARAGTGGETQYF

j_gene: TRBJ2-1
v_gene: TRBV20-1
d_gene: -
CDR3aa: CSASSRAYYNEQFF

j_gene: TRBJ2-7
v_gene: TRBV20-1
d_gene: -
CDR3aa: CSASRRDPYEQYF

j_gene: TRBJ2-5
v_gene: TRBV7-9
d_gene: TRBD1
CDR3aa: CASSSTGVTETQYF

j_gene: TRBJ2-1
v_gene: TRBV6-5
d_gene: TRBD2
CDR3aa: CASSYLSVLAGGEEQFF

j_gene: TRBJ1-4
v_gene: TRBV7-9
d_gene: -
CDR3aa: CASSPPDRGPEKLFF

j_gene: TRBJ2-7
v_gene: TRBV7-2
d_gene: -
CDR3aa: CASSFKGYEQYF

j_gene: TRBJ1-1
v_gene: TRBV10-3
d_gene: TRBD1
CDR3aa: CAIRGDRNTEAFF

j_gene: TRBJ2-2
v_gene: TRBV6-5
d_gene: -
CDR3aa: CASSYLRTNTGELFF

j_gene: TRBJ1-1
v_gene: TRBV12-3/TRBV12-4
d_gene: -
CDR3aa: CASSFRSEAFF

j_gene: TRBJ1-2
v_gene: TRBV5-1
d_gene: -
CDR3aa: CASSLLDANYGYTF

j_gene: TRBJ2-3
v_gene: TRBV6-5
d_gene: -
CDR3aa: CASSYARRVDTQYF